This T cell receptor (beta chain) emerged from a study of CD8+ T cells in alopecia areata. Lesional scalp punch biopsies and peripheral blood came from alopecia areata patients. On this clone itself: Its specificity is not known.

Following extraction, RNA underwent reverse transcription to cDNA, which served as the sequencing template. Assay: immunoSEQ multiplex PCR; the TCRdb copy retains only in-frame clones and omits some. The table shows roughly 250,000 clones, with 67% occurring only once. CDR3 size: 14 residues. The V gene end was trimmed by 4 bases and the J gene end by 10 bases; junction bases not matched to a gene: 10. The germline gives CDR1 SGHNT, CDR2 YYREEE (reference sequence). The study, taken as a whole, reports: TCR sharing across patients was less clear than in mice, possibly HLA-related.

The sequence was obtained from a human donor with alopecia areata. The rearrangement links TRBV5-4 to TRBJ2-1; 8 bases match TRBD1. The starting material was CD4+ T cells sorted from blood, obtained at week 0. CDR3 DNA sequence: TGTGCCAGCAGCGCAAATGACAGGGGTGGCGAGCAGTTCTTC. This translates into CASSANDRGGEQFF.